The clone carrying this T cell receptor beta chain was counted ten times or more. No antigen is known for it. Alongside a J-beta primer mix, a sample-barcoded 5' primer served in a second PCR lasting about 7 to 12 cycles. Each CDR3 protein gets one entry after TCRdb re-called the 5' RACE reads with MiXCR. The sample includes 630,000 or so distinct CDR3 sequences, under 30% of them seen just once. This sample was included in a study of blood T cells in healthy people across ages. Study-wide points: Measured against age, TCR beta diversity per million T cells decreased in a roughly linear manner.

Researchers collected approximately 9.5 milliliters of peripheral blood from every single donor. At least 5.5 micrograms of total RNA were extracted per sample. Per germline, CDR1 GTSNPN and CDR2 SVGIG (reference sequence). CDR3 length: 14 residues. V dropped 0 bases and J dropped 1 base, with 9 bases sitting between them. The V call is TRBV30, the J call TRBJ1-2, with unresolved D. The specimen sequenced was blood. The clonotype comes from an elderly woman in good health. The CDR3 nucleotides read TGTGCCTGGAGTGTACCCGGTAGTAACTATGGCTACACCTTC. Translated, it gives CAWSVPGSNYGYTF.